This TCR beta chain was recovered during a study of T-cell reconstitution after alpha-beta-depleted transplantation in children. Preparing the TCRbeta library involved the use of unique molecular identifiers. MiXCR was run by TCRdb on the PCR reads, yielding one entry per CDR3 protein. The sample includes roughly 500,000 distinct CDR3 sequences, roughly a tenth seen only once; the top ten take about 2.1%. Germline lookup yields CDR1 SQVTM and CDR2 ANQGSEA. The length of the CDR3 is 12 residues. This clonotype was seen at least ten times. Its specificity is unknown. Whole-study findings and limits: Several hundred graft clones that had expanded were reportedly the source of alpha-beta T cells about two months after transplant.

The sequence came from a child aged 2-15 years with inherited bone marrow failure, due to receive a stem cell transplant. The chain couples TRBV29-1 to TRBJ2-5; 14 positions agree with TRBD2. This sample comprised PBMCs, obtained before TCRalphabeta/CD19-depleted stem cell transplant. The chain's CDR3 is CSIGLAGGPQYF. DNA of the CDR3: TGCAGTATAGGACTAGCGGGGGGCCCTCAGTACTTC.